The 13 T cell receptor beta chains below were found in one sample sequenced in a study of blood T cells in healthy people across ages. The authors ran a second PCR of roughly 6 to 11 cycles using a sample-barcoded 5' primer and a J-beta primer mix. TCRdb reanalysed the 5' RACE reads using MiXCR and keeps one entry per CDR3 protein. The table records about 680,000 distinct CDR3 sequences, over 45% of them present only once. The material sequenced was blood. Every receptor here comes from a woman aged 55-69 years in good health.

This chain joins TRBV29-1 and TRBJ2-1; either TRBD1 or TRBD2 may fit D (5 bases each). The CDR3 extends over 14 amino acids. Germline V gene data show CDR1 as SQVTM and CDR2 as ANQGSEA. V was cut by 4 bases and J by 6 bases, with 16 bases left in between. CDR3: CSVVGDLAFNEQFF. DNA for the CDR3: TGCAGCGTTGTTGGGGACCTAGCATTCAATGAGCAGTTCTTC.

The chain couples TRBV9 to TRBJ2-5, with 8 bases aligning to TRBD1. The CDR3 totals 15 residues. With 7 bases clipped from V and 6 bases from J, the junction kept 14 bases outside the gene matches. Germline CDR1 reads SGDLS; CDR2 reads YYNGEE. CDR3 protein: CASAYGTGPYQTQYF. DNA of the CDR3: TGTGCCAGCGCCTACGGGACAGGTCCTTATCAGACCCAGTACTTC.

This clonotype came up once. The chain combines TRBV20-1 with TRBJ2-1; TRBD2 agrees at 11 bases. V lost 6 bases and J lost 10; bases outside the gene matches: 14. Germline V gene data show CDR1 as DFQATT and CDR2 as SNEGSKA (reference sequence). CDR3 length equals 15 residues. The CDR3 is CSAPAVAGGYREQFF. CDR3 bases: TGCAGTGCGCCCGCGGTAGCGGGGGGGTACAGGGAGCAGTTCTTC.

This clonotype was recorded a few times. This chain uses TRBV9 with TRBJ2-1; D ambiguous. The V end lost 2 bases, the J end lost 6 bases, and 15 bases lay between the germline ends. Per the germline V gene, CDR1 is SGDLS and CDR2 is YYNGEE. This CDR3 has 15 amino acids. CDR3 in DNA: TGTGCCAGCAGCGTCGGCAGTTTGATGTCCAATGAGCAGTTCTTC. Translated, it gives CASSVGSLMSNEQFF.

The chain recombines TRBV20-1 with TRBJ2-7; D possibly uses TRBD1 or TRBD2 (6 bases each). The V end lost 4 bases, the J end lost 3 bases, and 16 bases lay between the germline ends. Germline CDR1 and CDR2: DFQATT and SNEGSKA (reference sequence). This CDR3 has 14 amino acids. The CDR3 DNA sequence: TGCAGTGCTATGGGGGCGGGAAGGAACTACGAGCAGTACTTC. Translation gives CSAMGAGRNYEQYF.

This chain joins TRBV20-1 and TRBJ1-1; D uncertain. This CDR3 has 14 residues. Deletions cut 1 base from V and 2 bases from J, with 11 bases between. Germline lookup yields CDR1 DFQATT and CDR2 SNEGSKA (reference sequence). CDR3 protein: CSARVGSLNTEAFF. The CDR3 DNA is TGCAGTGCTAGAGTGGGCAGCCTCAACACTGAAGCTTTCTTT.

J is TRBJ1-1 and V is TRBV20-1; D not resolved. Germline V lookup: CDR1 DFQATT, CDR2 SNEGSKA (reference sequence). The CDR3 is 13 amino acids. V was cut by 3 bases and J by 0 bases, with 8 bases left in between. The chain's CDR3 is CSARHRLNTEAFF. CDR3 in DNA: TGCAGTGCTAGGCATCGACTGAACACTGAAGCTTTCTTT.

J is TRBJ2-1 and V is TRBV20-1; TRBD2 agrees at 10 bases. CDR1 is DFQATT, CDR2 SNEGSKA, per germline (reference sequence). V dropped 6 bases and J dropped 0; count of bases not matched to a gene: 5. This CDR3 is 15 amino acids long. CDR3 coding DNA: TGCAGTGCCAGCGGGGGGGCAGGCTCCTACAATGAGCAGTTCTTC. This encodes CSASGGAGSYNEQFF.

This chain joins TRBV24-1 and TRBJ2-7, with 7 bases aligning to TRBD1. CDR1 KGHDR and CDR2 SFDVKD come from the germline V gene. The CDR3 has 16 residues. J lost 2 bases, V lost 5 bases, and 11 bases had no gene match. In nucleotides, the CDR3 is TGTGCCACCAGTGGATGGGGCCGGGACAGTACCTACGAGCAGTACTTC. This translates into CATSGWGRDSTYEQYF.

This chain connects TRBV18 to TRBJ2-3; D is possibly TRBD1 (5 bases). This CDR3 comprises 15 residues. Trimming took 1 base from V and 5 from J, leaving 13 bases between them. CDR1 is KGHSH and CDR2 is LQKENI in the germline V gene. The CDR3 nucleotides are TGTGCCAGCTCACCACGTTCATCCGACAGAGATACGCAGTATTTT. Residues: CASSPRSSDRDTQYF. The full variable domain, with the rest looked up from reference TRBV18 and TRBJ2-3, is NAGVMQNPRHLVRRRGQEARLRCSPMKGHSHVYWYRQLPEEGLKFMVYLQKENIIDESGMPKERFSAEFPKEGPSILRIQQVVRGDSAAYFCASSPRSSDRDTQYFGPGTRLTVL.

The genes are TRBV5-1 and TRBJ2-7; 8 nucleotides line up with TRBD2. Germline CDR1 reads SGHRS; CDR2 reads YFSETQ. The CDR3 sequence is 16 residues long. V lost 2 bases to trimming and J lost 2 bases; unmatched junction nucleotides: 9. Here the CDR3 DNA reads TGCGCCAGCAGCTTTGGTTCTAGCGGGCCAGCCTACGAGCAGTACTTC. Translation: CASSFGSSGPAYEQYF.

This clonotype appeared a few times. V gene TRBV20-1 combines with J gene TRBJ1-1; D possibly corresponds to TRBD1 (5 bases). CDR1 is DFQATT, CDR2 SNEGSKA, per germline (reference sequence). Between the trimmed V and J ends, which lost 6 bases and 1 base, there was a span of 9 bases. The CDR3 extends over 12 amino acids. The CDR3 sequence: CSALGPNTEAFF. The CDR3 DNA is TGCAGTGCGCTGGGACCGAACACTGAAGCTTTCTTT.

The rearrangement links TRBV20-1 to TRBJ2-3; perhaps TRBD2 as D (5 bases). V lost 3 bases to trimming and J lost 8 bases, with 9 bases between them. This CDR3 is 11 amino acids long. Germline CDR1 is DFQATT and CDR2 is SNEGSKA (reference sequence). CDR3 protein: CSASTGCTQYF. CDR3 coding DNA: TGCAGTGCTAGTACGGGATGTACGCAGTATTTT.